The subject of this entry is one T cell receptor beta chain. Its antigen is not known. The CDR3 length is 14 residues. V was pared by 2 bases and J by 5 bases, with 10 bases between. Germline values: CDR1 ENHRY, CDR2 SYGVKD. This entry comes from a study of T cell responses to AZD1222 COVID-19 vaccine. Study outcomes and limitations: Across spike, vaccine-associated CD4 TCRs were found, dominant at 160-218 and 743-854. Donors were mostly white British, more females; clonal diversity possibly underestimated.

The table came from immunoSEQ multiplex PCR; TCRdb's copy has only in-frame clones and leaves some out. The top ten hold 4.5% of the sample, which has roughly 86,000 clones, approximately 81% seen once. The clonotype comes from an adult who received the AZD1222 COVID-19 vaccine. The V and J genes are TRBV10-3 and TRBJ1-5; D perhaps matches TRBD1 (5 bases). The material was peripheral blood, obtained 28 days after the second AZD1222 dose. The CDR3 region has the DNA TGTGCCATCAGTGAGCCAGGGTTCGATCAGCCCCAGCATTTT. This translates into CAISEPGFDQPQHF.